This T cell receptor beta chain was identified during a study of T cell changes during pregnancy in multiple sclerosis. The CDR3 has 16 amino acids. Germline V lookup: CDR1 GTSNPN, CDR2 SVGIG (reference sequence). V was shortened by 0 bases and J by 1 base, with 13 bases between the two germline ends. Profiling relied on immunoSEQ multiplex PCR, and the TCRdb table lists in-frame clones only, not all of them. The sample yields about 70,000 clones, less than 95% seen once. The sample consisted of peripheral blood, taken in the third trimester of pregnancy. This chain connects TRBV30 to TRBJ2-1, with a possible D match to TRBD1 (7 bases). The clonotype was recovered from a female donor with multiple sclerosis, enrolled in a pregnancy study. CDR3 DNA: TGTGCCTGGAGTGTACTAGCAGGGGGGTCCTACAATGAGCAGTTCTTC. Translating it yields CAWSVLAGGSYNEQFF.